Sequencing of this T cell receptor (beta chain) was carried out in a study of blood T cell repertoires in COVID-19. Across the study: Sites across the United States, Italy and Spain contributed samples from acute and convalescent COVID-19.

Original processing methods: Quantification of nucleated cells was approximated via reference gene primer amplification. TCRdb's copy holds only in-frame clones and misses some; the assay was immunoSEQ multiplex PCR. V, J and clone size are taken as reported in that table, and D and trimming were inferred from the DNA itself. The repertoire includes approximately 21,000 clones, roughly 85% of them detected once, and around 7.6% sits in the top ten. V dropped 4 bases and J dropped 1 base, with 11 bases sitting between them. Germline loops: CDR1 SGHTA, CDR2 FQGNSA. The CDR3 loop spans 15 amino acids. What was sequenced was peripheral blood. The V and J genes are TRBV7-2 and TRBJ2-1, with D maybe TRBD2 (6 bases). The receptor was derived from a human donor with active COVID-19. The donor label of this sample is uncertain. The CDR3 nucleotides read TGTGCCAGCAGCTCCAAGCGGGTTTCCTACAATGAGCAGTTCTTC. Translating gives CASSSKRVSYNEQFF.